The text below deals with one T cell receptor (beta chain). Amplified TCR beta CDR3 regions were obtained using RNA transcripts as template. Second-round multiplex PCR followed a first-round RT-PCR using HTBI primers. TCRdb recomputed calls from the multiplex PCR reads with MiXCR, one row per CDR3 protein. The profile shows about 1.1 million distinct CDR3 sequences, about two fifths of them singletons. There are 13 residues in the CDR3. Trimming took 8 bases from V and 0 from J, leaving 11 bases between them. Germline lookup yields CDR1 SQVTM and CDR2 ANQGSEA. These data are taken from a study of Graves' ophthalmopathy and Graves' hyperthyroidism.

Input material: peripheral blood or thyroid tissue (not recorded which). This clonotype was sampled from an adult man with Graves' hyperthyroidism. The chain combines TRBV29-1 with TRBJ1-5; tentative D call: TRBD1 (5 bases). The CDR3 DNA reads TGCAGCTTAGACAGTAATAGCAATCAGCCCCAGCATTTT. It is translated as CSLDSNSNQPQHF.